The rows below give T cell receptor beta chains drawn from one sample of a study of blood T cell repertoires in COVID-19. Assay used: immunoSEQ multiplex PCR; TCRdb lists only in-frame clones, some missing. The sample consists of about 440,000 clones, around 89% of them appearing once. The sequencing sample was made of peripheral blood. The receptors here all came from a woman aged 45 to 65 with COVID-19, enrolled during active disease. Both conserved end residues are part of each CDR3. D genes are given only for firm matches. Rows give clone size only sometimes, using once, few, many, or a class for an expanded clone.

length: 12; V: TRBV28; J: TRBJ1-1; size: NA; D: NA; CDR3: CASRTASTEAFF; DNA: TGTGCCAGCCGAACAGCCTCCACTGAAGCTTTCTTT
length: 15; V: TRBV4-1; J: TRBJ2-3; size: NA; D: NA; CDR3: CASSQVHRTTDTQYF; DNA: TGCGCCAGCAGCCAAGTTCACAGGACCACAGATACGCAGTATTTT
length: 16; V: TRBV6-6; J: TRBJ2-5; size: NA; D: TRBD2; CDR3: CASSQGLAGVQETQYF; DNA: TGTGCCAGCAGTCAGGGACTAGCGGGGGTCCAAGAGACCCAGTACTTC
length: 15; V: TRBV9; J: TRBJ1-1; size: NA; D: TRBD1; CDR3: CASSVRDSSTAEAFF; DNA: TGTGCCAGCAGCGTACGGGACAGTTCTACCGCTGAAGCTTTCTTT
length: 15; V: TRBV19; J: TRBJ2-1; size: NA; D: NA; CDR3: CASSIGLGAEHEQFF; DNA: TGTGCCAGTAGTATAGGCCTGGGTGCGGAACATGAGCAGTTCTTC
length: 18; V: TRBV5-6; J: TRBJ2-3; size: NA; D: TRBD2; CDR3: CASSLGLAGFSGTDTQYF; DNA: TGTGCCAGCAGCCTGGGACTAGCGGGGTTCTCAGGCACAGATACGCAGTATTTT
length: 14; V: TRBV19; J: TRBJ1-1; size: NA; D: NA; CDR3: CASSIRGMNTEAFF; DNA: TGTGCCAGTAGTATCCGGGGTATGAACACTGAAGCTTTCTTT
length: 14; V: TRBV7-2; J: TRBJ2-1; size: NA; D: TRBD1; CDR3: CASSAGTGRNEQFF; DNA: TGTGCCAGCAGCGCCGGGACAGGGCGCAATGAGCAGTTCTTC
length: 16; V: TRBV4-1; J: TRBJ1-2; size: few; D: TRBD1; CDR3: CASSHPTRGLVYGYTF; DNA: TGCGCCAGCAGCCACCCTACCAGGGGGCTGGTCTATGGCTACACCTTC
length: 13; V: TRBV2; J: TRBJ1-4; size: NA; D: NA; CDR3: CASSRQPREKLFF; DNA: TGTGCCAGCAGTCGACAGCCCAGGGAAAAACTGTTTTTT
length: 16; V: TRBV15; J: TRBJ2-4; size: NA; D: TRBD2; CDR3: CATSRIAGVPPNIQYF; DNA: TGTGCCACCAGCAGAATAGCGGGGGTGCCTCCGAACATTCAGTACTTC
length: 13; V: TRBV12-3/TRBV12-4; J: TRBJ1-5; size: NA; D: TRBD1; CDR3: CASGQEYNQPQHF; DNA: TGTGCCAGCGGACAGGAGTACAATCAGCCCCAGCATTTT
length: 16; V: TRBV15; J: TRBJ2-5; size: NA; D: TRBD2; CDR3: CATSRGLSGVVGTQYF; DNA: TGTGCCACCAGCAGGGGACTTAGCGGGGTTGTTGGGACCCAGTACTTC
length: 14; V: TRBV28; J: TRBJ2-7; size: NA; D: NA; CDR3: CASSLTAPGVEQYF; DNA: TGTGCCAGCAGTCTAACCGCACCAGGGGTCGAGCAGTACTTC
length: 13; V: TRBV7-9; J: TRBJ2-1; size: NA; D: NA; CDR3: CASSRVQRNEQFF; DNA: TGTGCCAGCAGCCGGGTTCAGAGAAATGAGCAGTTCTTC
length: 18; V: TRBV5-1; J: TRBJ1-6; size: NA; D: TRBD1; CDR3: CASSLTGGTNSYNSPLHF; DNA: TGCGCCAGCAGCTTAACAGGGGGCACTAACTCCTATAATTCACCCCTCCACTTT
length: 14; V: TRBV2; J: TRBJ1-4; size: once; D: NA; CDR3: CASRPGGGMGKLFF; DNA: TGTGCCAGCAGACCCGGCGGGGGAATGGGAAAACTGTTTTTT
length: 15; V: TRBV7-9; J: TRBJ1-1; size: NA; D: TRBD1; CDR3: CASSGGQGRNTEAFF; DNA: TGTGCCAGCAGCGGAGGACAGGGTAGGAACACTGAAGCTTTCTTT
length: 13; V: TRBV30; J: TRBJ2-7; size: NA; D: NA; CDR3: CAWQTWTPYEQYF; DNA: TGTGCCTGGCAGACCTGGACACCCTACGAGCAGTACTTC
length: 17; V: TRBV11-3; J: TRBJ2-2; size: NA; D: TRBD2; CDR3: CASSLDPAGGRTGELFF; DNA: TGTGCCAGCAGCTTAGATCCTGCGGGGGGAAGAACCGGGGAGCTGTTTTTT